Listed below are T cell receptor beta chains from one sample, sequenced in a study of control samples from healthy donors and cancer patients. TCRdb keeps only in-frame clones here, not all; method: immunoSEQ multiplex PCR. The sample lists over 150,000 clones, nearly 96% occurring once. Sequencing was done on a sample of blood. The source is a woman in her 30s in good health. Both conserved end residues are part of each CDR3. The D gene is left open where the match is weak. Where a row states a size, it is once, few, many or the class of an expanded clone; other rows omit it.

d_gene	v_gene	j_gene	abundance	CDR3nt	CDR3aa
TRBD1	TRBV5-6	TRBJ1-5	NA	TGTGCCAGCAGGAGCTCGGGACAGGGCTTTAGTCAGCCCCAGCATTTT	CASRSSGQGFSQPQHF
TRBD2	TRBV3-1/TRBV3-2	TRBJ2-3	NA	TGTGCCAGCAGCGCCCGACTAGCGGGAGCTATAGATACGCAGTATTTT	CASSARLAGAIDTQYF
NA	TRBV6-6	TRBJ1-1	NA	TGTGCCAGCAGTTACGGTGGGCTGAACACTGAAGCTTTCTTT	CASSYGGLNTEAFF
NA	TRBV2	TRBJ2-1	NA	TGTGCCAGCAGCCTACCCAGGGACTTGGCGGAGTCCTACAATGAGCAGTTCTTC	CASSLPRDLAESYNEQFF
TRBD1	TRBV9	TRBJ1-1	NA	TGTGCCAGCAGCGACCTGACAGGGGAGGGCACTGAAGCTTTCTTT	CASSDLTGEGTEAFF
NA	TRBV6-6	TRBJ2-6	NA	TGTGCCAGCAGTCCCCCCAGGGTAGGGCAAAGCTCTGGGGCCAACGTCCTGACTTTC	CASSPPRVGQSSGANVLTF
TRBD2	TRBV10-1	TRBJ2-1	NA	TGCGCCAGCAGTGAGAACCTAGCGGGAGCGAGTGAGCAGTTCTTC	CASSENLAGASEQFF
NA	TRBV3-1/TRBV3-2	TRBJ1-1	NA	TGTGCCAGCAGCCAGCATACAGGTCAGGGCACTGAAGCTTTCTTT	CASSQHTGQGTEAFF
TRBD1	TRBV29-1	TRBJ2-2	once	TGCAGCGTTGCGCGACAGGGGGTTGGCGGGGAGCTGTTTTTT	CSVARQGVGGELFF
NA	TRBV28	TRBJ1-2	NA	TGTGCCAGCAGTTTAATCGCAGGGATTGAGGCTAACTATGGCTACACCTTC	CASSLIAGIEANYGYTF
NA	TRBV6-5	TRBJ1-6	once	TGTGCCAGCAATAGGACACCACCGGGCAATTCACCCCTCCACTTT	CASNRTPPGNSPLHF
NA	TRBV9	TRBJ2-3	NA	TGTGCCAGCAGCCCGGGGGAGTACACAGATACGCAGTATTTT	CASSPGEYTDTQYF
NA	TRBV7-2	TRBJ1-4	NA	TGTGCCAGCAGCTTAGCAGGGGCGGAAAAACTGTTTTTT	CASSLAGAEKLFF
TRBD1	TRBV19	TRBJ2-7	NA	TGTGCCGCGGGGACAGGGGCCTACGAGCAGTACTTC	CAAGTGAYEQYF
NA	TRBV28	TRBJ2-5	once	TGTGCCAGCAACACCCCGAATCAAGAGACCCAGTACTTC	CASNTPNQETQYF
NA	TRBV6-5	TRBJ2-2	NA	TGTGCCAGCAGTTACCTTCCGGACACCGGGGAGCTGTTTTTT	CASSYLPDTGELFF
NA	TRBV5-4	TRBJ2-2	NA	TGTGCCAGCAGCTTGTGGGGAGGGGAGCTGTTTTTT	CASSLWGGELFF
TRBD1	TRBV9	TRBJ1-3	NA	TGTGCCAGCAGTAGCACAGGGGGCTCTGGAAACACCATATATTTT	CASSSTGGSGNTIYF
TRBD2	TRBV4-2	TRBJ2-7	NA	TGTGCCAGCAGCCAGAAGTTAGGGACTAGCCTTGTCTACGAGCAGTACTTC	CASSQKLGTSLVYEQYF
TRBD1	TRBV9	TRBJ2-1	NA	TGTGCCAGCAGCGGCCAGGGACAGTCCAACAATGAGCAGTTCTTC	CASSGQGQSNNEQFF
NA	TRBV5-6	TRBJ1-2	NA	TGTGCCAGCAGCTCAGATTACTATGGCTACACCTTC	CASSSDYYGYTF
NA	TRBV12-5	TRBJ1-1	NA	TGTGCTAGTGGTTTCTCCCCAGGACGGATGAAAGGTGAAGCTTTCTTT	CASGFSPGRMKGEAFF
NA	TRBV4-2	TRBJ2-7	NA	TGTGCCAGCTATGGGGACCTGGAGGGCGAGCAGTACTTC	CASYGDLEGEQYF
NA	TRBV11-2	TRBJ2-5	NA	TGTGCCAGCAGCTTAGGAGACAGAACCCAAGAGACCCAGTACTTC	CASSLGDRTQETQYF
NA	TRBV7-9	TRBJ1-5	NA	TGTGCCAGCAGCCCCCGTGGCAGGGATCAGCCCCAGCATTTT	CASSPRGRDQPQHF
NA	TRBV15	TRBJ2-7	NA	TGTGCCACCAGCAGAGAGTTGAACAGGGATCCCTACGAGCAGTACTTC	CATSRELNRDPYEQYF
TRBD1	TRBV9	TRBJ2-5	NA	TGTGCCAGCAGCGGAGGGACAGGGCCCCAAGAGACCCAGTACTTC	CASSGGTGPQETQYF